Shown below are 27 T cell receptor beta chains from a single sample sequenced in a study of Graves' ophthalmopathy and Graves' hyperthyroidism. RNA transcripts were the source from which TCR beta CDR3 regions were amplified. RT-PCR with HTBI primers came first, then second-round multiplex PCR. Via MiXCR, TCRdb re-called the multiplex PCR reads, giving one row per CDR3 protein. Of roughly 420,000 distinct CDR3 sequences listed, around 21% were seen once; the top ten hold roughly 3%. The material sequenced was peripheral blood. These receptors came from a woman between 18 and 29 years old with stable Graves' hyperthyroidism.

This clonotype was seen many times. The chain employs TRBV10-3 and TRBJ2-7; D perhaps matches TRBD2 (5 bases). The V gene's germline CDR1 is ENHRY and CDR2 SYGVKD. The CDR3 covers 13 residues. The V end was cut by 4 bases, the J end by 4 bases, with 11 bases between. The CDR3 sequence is CAISAQLAYEQYF. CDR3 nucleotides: TGTGCCATCAGTGCTCAGCTAGCATACGAGCAGTACTTC.

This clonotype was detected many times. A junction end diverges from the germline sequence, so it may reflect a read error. The CDR3 DNA is TGTGCCAGCAGTCGCTCCGGGACCAGAACTAATCCACCCCTCCACTTT. This encodes CASSRSGTRTNPPLHF. The J gene is TRBJ1-6, the V gene TRBV12-3 or TRBV12-4, with D perhaps TRBD1 (5 bases). This CDR3 is 16 amino acids long.

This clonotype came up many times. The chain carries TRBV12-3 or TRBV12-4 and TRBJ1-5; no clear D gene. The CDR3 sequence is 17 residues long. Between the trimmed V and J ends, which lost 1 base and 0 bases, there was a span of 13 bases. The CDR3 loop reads CASSLGTRTSSNQPQHF. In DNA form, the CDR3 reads TGTGCCAGCAGTTTAGGGACCCGGACGAGTAGCAATCAGCCCCAGCATTTT.

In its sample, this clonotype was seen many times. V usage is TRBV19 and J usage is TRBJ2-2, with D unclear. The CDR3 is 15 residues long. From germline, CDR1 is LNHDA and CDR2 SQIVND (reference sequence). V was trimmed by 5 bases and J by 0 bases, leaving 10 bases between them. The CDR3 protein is CASSAGLSNTGELFF. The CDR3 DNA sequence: TGTGCCAGTAGTGCCGGGCTATCGAACACCGGGGAGCTGTTTTTT.

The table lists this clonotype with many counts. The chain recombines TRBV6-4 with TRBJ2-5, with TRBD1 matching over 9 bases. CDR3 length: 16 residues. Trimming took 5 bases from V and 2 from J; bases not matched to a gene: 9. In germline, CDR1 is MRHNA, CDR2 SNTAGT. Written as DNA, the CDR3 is TGTGCCAGCAGTCCCTCGGCGGGACAGGGACAAGAGACCCAGTACTTC. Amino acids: CASSPSAGQGQETQYF.

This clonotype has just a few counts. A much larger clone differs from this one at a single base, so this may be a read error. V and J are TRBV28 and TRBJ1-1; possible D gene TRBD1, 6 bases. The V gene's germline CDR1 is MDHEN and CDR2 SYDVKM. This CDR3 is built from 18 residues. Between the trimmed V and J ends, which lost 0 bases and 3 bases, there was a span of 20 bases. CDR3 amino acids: CASSLWGFPDSSYTEAFF. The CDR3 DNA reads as TGTGCCAGCAGTTTATGGGGTTTCCCGGACAGTTCATACACTGAAGCTTTCTTT. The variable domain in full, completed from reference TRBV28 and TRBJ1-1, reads DVKVTQSSRYLVKRTGEKVFLECVQDMDHENMFWYRQDPGLGLRLIYFSYDVKMKEKGDIPEGYSVSREKKERFSLILESASTNQTSMYLCASSLWGFPDSSYTEAFFGQGTRLTVV.

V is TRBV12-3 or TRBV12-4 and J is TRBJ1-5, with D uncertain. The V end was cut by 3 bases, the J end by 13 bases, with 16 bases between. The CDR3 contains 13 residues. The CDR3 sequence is CASSFSGVGPQHF. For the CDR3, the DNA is TGTGCCAGCAGTTTCTCTGGTGTGGGTCCTCAGCATTTT.

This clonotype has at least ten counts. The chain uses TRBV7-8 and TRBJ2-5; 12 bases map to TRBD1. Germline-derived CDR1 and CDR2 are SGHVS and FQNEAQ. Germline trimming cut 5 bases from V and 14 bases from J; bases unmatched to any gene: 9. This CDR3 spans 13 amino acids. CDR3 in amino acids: CASSEGTGGRRYF. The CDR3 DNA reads TGTGCCAGCAGCGAAGGGACAGGGGGCAGGCGCTACTTC.

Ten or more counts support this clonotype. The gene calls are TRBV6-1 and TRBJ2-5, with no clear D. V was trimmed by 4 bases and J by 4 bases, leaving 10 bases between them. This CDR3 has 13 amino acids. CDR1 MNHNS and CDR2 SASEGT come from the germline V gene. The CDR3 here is CASSAAGRETQYF. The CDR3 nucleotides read TGTGCCAGCAGTGCGGCTGGTCGAGAGACCCAGTACTTC.

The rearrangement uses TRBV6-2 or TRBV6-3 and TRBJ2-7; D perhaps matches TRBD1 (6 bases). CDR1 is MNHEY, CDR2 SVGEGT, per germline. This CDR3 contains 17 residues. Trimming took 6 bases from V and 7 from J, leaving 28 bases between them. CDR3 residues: CASRRWLGTNSMMEQYF. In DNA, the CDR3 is TGTGCCAGCAGACGGTGGTTAGGGACAAATAGCATGATGGAGCAGTACTTC.

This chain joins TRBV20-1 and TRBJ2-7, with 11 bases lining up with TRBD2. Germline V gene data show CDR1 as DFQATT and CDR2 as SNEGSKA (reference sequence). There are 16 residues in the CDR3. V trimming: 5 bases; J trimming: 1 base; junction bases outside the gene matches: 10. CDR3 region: CSAGHPTSGMSYEQYF. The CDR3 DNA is TGCAGTGCTGGCCACCCGACTAGCGGGATGTCCTACGAGCAGTACTTC.

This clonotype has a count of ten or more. This CDR3 is CASSLTGLAGVVEQYF. The CDR3 nucleotides are TGTGCCAGCAGCCTCACGGGACTAGCGGGAGTGGTTGAGCAGTACTTC. The genes are TRBV7-2 and TRBJ2-7, with 14 nucleotides matching TRBD2. Germline V lookup: CDR1 SGHTA, CDR2 FQGNSA. V lost 5 bases, J lost 7 bases, and 10 bases stayed unmatched. The CDR3 has 16 amino acids.

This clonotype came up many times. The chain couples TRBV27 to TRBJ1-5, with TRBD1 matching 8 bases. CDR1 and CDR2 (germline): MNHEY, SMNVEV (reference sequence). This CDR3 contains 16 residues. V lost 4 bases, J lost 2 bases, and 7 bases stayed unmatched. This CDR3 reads CASSSGGGVRNQPQHF. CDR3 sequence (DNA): TGTGCCAGCAGTTCAGGGGGCGGGGTCCGCAATCAGCCCCAGCATTTT.

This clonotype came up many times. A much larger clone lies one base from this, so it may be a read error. CDR3 nucleotide sequence: TGTGCCAGTAGTATCCAGGGTGAGACTGAAGCTTTCTTT. Protein: CASSIQGETEAFF. The chain joins TRBV19 to TRBJ1-1, with D possibly matching TRBD1 (5 bases). The CDR3 totals 13 residues. V lost 3 bases and J lost 5, with 10 bases in between. Germline V gene lookup returns CDR1 LNHDA and CDR2 SQIVND (reference sequence).

CDR3 amino acids: CASNPPGSLPYGYTF. DNA of the CDR3: TGTGCCAGCAACCCCCCTGGCAGTCTCCCGTATGGCTACACCTTC. The chain employs TRBV11-2 and TRBJ1-2; D gene unclear. The CDR3 sequence is 15 residues long. V gave up 7 bases and J gave up 5 bases, with 20 bases separating them. The germline gives CDR1 SGHAT, CDR2 FQNNGV.

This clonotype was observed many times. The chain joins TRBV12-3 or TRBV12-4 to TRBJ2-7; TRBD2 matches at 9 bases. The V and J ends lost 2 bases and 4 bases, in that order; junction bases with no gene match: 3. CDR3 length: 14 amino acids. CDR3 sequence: CASSLNSGRYEQYF. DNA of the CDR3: TGTGCCAGCAGTTTAAACAGCGGGAGGTACGAGCAGTACTTC.

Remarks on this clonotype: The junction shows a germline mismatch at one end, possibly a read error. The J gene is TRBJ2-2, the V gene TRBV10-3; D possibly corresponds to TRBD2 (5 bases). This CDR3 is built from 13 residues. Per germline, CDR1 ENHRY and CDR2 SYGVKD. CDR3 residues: CAISVVGSGELCF. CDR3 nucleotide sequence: TGTGCCATCAGTGTTGTGGGGTCCGGGGAGCTGTGTTTT.

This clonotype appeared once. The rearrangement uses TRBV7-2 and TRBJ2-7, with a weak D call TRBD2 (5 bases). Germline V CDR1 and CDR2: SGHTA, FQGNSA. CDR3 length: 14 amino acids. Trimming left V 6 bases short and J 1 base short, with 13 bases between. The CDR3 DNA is TGTGCCAGCAGTAAGGACGGGATGTCCTACGAGCAGTACTTC. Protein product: CASSKDGMSYEQYF. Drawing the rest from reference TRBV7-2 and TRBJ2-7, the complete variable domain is GAGVSQSPSNKVTEKGKDVELRCDPISGHTALYWYRQSLGQGLEFLIYFQGNSAPDKSGLPSDRFSAERTGGSVSTLTIQRTQQEDSAVYLCASSKDGMSYEQYFGPGTRLTVT.

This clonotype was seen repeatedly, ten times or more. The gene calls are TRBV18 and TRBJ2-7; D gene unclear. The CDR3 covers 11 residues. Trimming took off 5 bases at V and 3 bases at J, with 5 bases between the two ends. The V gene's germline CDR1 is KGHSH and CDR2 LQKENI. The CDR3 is CASSAHYEQYF. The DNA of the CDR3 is TGTGCCAGCTCAGCTCACTACGAGCAGTACTTC.

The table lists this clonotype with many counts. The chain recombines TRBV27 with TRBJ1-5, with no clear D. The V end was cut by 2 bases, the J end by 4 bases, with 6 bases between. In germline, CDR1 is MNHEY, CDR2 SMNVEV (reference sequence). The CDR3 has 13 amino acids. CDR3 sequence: CASSLAFNQPQHF. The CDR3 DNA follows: TGTGCCAGCAGTTTAGCCTTTAATCAGCCCCAGCATTTT.

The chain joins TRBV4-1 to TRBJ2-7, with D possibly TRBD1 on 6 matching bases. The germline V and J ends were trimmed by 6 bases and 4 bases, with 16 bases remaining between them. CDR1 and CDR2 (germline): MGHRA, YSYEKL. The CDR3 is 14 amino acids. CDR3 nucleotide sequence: TGCGCCAGCAGGAATCTTAACCAGGGGTACGAGCAGTACTTC. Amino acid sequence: CASRNLNQGYEQYF.

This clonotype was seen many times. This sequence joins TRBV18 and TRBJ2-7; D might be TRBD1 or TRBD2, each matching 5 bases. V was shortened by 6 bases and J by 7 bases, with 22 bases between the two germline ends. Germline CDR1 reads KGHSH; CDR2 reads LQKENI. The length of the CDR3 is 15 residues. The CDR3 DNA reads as TGTGCCAGCTCTGTCGCGCCCGGGACGGCACGGGAGCAGTACTTC. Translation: CASSVAPGTAREQYF. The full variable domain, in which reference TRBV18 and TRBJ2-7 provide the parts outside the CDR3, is NAGVMQNPRHLVRRRGQEARLRCSPMKGHSHVYWYRQLPEEGLKFMVYLQKENIIDESGMPKERFSAEFPKEGPSILRIQQVVRGDSAAYFCASSVAPGTAREQYFGPGTRLTVT.

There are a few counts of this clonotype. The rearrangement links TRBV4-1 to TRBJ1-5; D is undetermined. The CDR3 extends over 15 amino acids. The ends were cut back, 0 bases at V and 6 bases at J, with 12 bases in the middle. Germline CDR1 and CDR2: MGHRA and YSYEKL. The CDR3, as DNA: TGCGCCAGCAGCCAAGATAGCACACCTAGTCAGCCCCAGCATTTT. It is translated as CASSQDSTPSQPQHF.

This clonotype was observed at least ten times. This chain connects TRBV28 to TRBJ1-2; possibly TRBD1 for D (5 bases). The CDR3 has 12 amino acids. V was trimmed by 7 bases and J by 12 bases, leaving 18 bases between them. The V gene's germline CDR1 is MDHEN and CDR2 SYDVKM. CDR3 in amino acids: CASNKLQEAHTF. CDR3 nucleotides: TGTGCCAGCAACAAACTACAGGAAGCTCACACCTTC.

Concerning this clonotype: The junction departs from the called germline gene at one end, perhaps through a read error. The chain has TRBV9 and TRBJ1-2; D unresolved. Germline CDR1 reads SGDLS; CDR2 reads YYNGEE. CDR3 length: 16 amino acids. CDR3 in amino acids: CASSDTFSGSGYGHTF. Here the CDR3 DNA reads TGTGCCAGCAGCGACACATTCTCCGGATCTGGCTATGGCCACACCTTC. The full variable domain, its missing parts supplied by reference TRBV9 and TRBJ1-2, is DSGVTQTPKHLITATGQRVTLRCSPRSGDLSVYWYQQSLDQGLQFLIQYYNGEERAKGNILERFSAQQFPDLHSELNLSSLELGDSALYFCASSDTFSGSGYGHTFGSGTRLTVV.

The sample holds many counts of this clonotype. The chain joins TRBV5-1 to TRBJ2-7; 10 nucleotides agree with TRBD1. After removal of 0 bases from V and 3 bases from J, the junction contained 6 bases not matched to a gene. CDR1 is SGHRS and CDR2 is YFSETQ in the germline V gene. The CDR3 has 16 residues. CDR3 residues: CASSLVGGQGFYEQYF. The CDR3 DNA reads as TGCGCCAGCAGCTTGGTAGGGGGACAGGGGTTCTACGAGCAGTACTTC. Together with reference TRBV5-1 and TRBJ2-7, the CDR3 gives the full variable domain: KAGVTQTPRYLIKTRGQQVTLSCSPISGHRSVSWYQQTPGQGLQFLFEYFSETQRNKGNFPGRFSGRQFSNSRSEMNVSTLELGDSALYLCASSLVGGQGFYEQYFGPGTRLTVT.

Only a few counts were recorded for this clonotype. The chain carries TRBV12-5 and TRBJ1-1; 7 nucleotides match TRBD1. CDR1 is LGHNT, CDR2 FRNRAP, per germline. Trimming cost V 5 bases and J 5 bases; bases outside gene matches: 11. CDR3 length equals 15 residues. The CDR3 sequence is CASGQRRGLGTEAFF. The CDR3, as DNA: TGTGCTAGTGGTCAACGGAGGGGGCTTGGGACTGAAGCTTTCTTT.